This is a list of T cell receptor beta chains from one sample in a study of T cell changes during pregnancy in multiple sclerosis. Sequencing used immunoSEQ multiplex PCR; TCRdb keeps in-frame clones, though not all of them. The data show roughly 15,000 clones, with almost 85% seen just once and about a sixth held by the top ten. The sequencing here drew on CD8+ T cells from peripheral blood mononuclear cells, taken in the third trimester of pregnancy. These receptors all stem from a female donor in good health, enrolled as a control in a pregnancy study. Each CDR3 is given with its conserved first and last residue. The order of the fields is J gene, D gene, clone size, V gene, CDR3 DNA, CDR3 protein. D genes are given only for firm matches. Rows give clone size only sometimes, using once, few, many, or a class for an expanded clone.

>TRBJ2-1|TRBD2|NA|TRBV19
TGTGCCAGTCAACCGGTAGCGGGAGTGAGGAATGAGCAGTTCTTC
CASQPVAGVRNEQFF
>TRBJ2-1|TRBD2|NA|TRBV27
TGTGCCAGCAGCCTATCCGGGACTAGCGGATATGAGCAGTTCTTC
CASSLSGTSGYEQFF
>TRBJ2-2|TRBD1|NA|TRBV10-3
TGTGCCATCAGTGAGTCAGGACAGGGGGTGCAAAACACCGGGGAGCTGTTTTTT
CAISESGQGVQNTGELFF
>TRBJ2-1|NA|few|TRBV13
TGTGCCAGCAGCTTAGGCCAGGGCAGGGGTCGTAAGCAGTTCTTC
CASSLGQGRGRKQFF
>TRBJ1-1|NA|NA|TRBV29-1
TGCAGCGTTGAAGGCAGGGGCGCTGAAGCTTTCTTT
CSVEGRGAEAFF
>TRBJ2-3|NA|once|TRBV27
TGTGCCAGCAGTAGCAGGACAGTGAGCACAGATACGCAGTATTTT
CASSSRTVSTDTQYF
>TRBJ1-1|NA|NA|TRBV6-5
TGTGCCAGCAGTTACGGGGCCCCGAACACTGAAGCTTTCTTT
CASSYGAPNTEAFF
>TRBJ2-1|TRBD2|NA|TRBV6-5
TGTGCCAGCAGTAGCGGGAGCTCCTACAATGAGCAGTTCTTC
CASSSGSSYNEQFF
>TRBJ1-2|TRBD1|NA|TRBV2
TGTGCCAGCAGTGAAGGAGGCAGGGGGAATAACTATGGCTACACCTTC
CASSEGGRGNNYGYTF
>TRBJ1-2|NA|NA|TRBV27
TGTGCCAGCAGTTTTTCGGGTCAGGGCTACACCTTC
CASSFSGQGYTF
>TRBJ2-1|NA|NA|TRBV27
TGTGCCAGCAGTTTATCGGGACACCGCTACAATGAGCAGTTCTTC
CASSLSGHRYNEQFF
>TRBJ1-2|NA|once|TRBV27
TGTGCCAGCAGTCCCACAGGGTACAACTATGGCTACACCTTC
CASSPTGYNYGYTF
>TRBJ2-7|TRBD1|once|TRBV4-2
TGTGCCAGCAGCCAAGACCAAGGGACAGGCTACGAGCAGTACTTC
CASSQDQGTGYEQYF
>TRBJ2-1|NA|NA|TRBV5-6
TGTGCCAGCAGCCAAGTCCCTAGCGAACACAATGAGCAGTTCTTC
CASSQVPSEHNEQFF
>TRBJ2-1|TRBD2|NA|TRBV19
TGTGCCAGTAGTATAATCCTAGCGGGGGGGCCATATGAGCAGTTCTTC
CASSIILAGGPYEQFF
>TRBJ1-2|NA|NA|TRBV7-9
TGTGCCAGCAGCCCCCGGACAGACGCATATGGCTACACCTTC
CASSPRTDAYGYTF
>TRBJ2-3|TRBD2|NA|TRBV7-9
TGTGCCAGCAGCCGGGGGGGGAATACGCAGTATTTT
CASSRGGNTQYF
>TRBJ2-2|NA|NA|TRBV10-1
TGCGCCAGCAGGGGTTGCGACAGGTTCGACACCGGGGAGCTGTTTTTT
CASRGCDRFDTGELFF